The 32 T cell receptor beta chains presented below share a single source sample, sequenced in a study of T cell repertoires in aging, cancer and after chemotherapy. TRB rearrangements spanning V, D and J were amplified using mixed TRB-A/B primers. TCRdb re-called the multiplex PCR reads with MiXCR, one entry per CDR3 protein. Among roughly 8,600 distinct CDR3 sequences listed, around 30% were seen once. The template was genomic DNA from peripheral blood, not RNA. Input material: blood. The receptors were gathered from a human donor in good health.

In this sample, this clonotype turned up once. The gene calls are TRBV29-1 and TRBJ1-2; 7 bases map to TRBD1. The CDR3 is 13 amino acids. V lost 5 bases to trimming and J lost 4 bases; unmatched junction nucleotides: 7. CDR1 is SQVTM and CDR2 is ANQGSEA in the germline V gene. CDR3: CSVPKTGTYGYTF. CDR3 coding DNA: TGCAGCGTTCCCAAGACAGGGACCTATGGCTACACCTTC.

This clonotype was seen a few times. The genes are TRBV12-3 or TRBV12-4 and TRBJ1-5; 8 bases line up with TRBD1. The trim removed 6 bases at V and 2 bases at J, leaving 3 bases unmatched. The CDR3 sequence is 14 residues long. This chain's CDR3 is CASSQDRGNQPQHF. As DNA, the CDR3 is TGTGCCAGCAGCCAGGACAGGGGCAATCAGCCCCAGCATTTT.

The chain couples TRBV27 to TRBJ2-7; the match to TRBD2 covers 7 bases. The germline V gene has CDR1 MNHEY and CDR2 SMNVEV (reference sequence). V shed 5 bases and J 3 bases; nucleotides not matched to a gene: 7. The CDR3 has 14 residues. CDR3 in amino acids: CASSDLAALYEQYF. CDR3 DNA sequence: TGTGCCAGCAGTGACCTAGCGGCCCTCTACGAGCAGTACTTC.

The chain carries TRBV18 and TRBJ1-1, with 9 bases identical to TRBD1. The V gene end was trimmed by 3 bases and the J gene end by 2 bases; junction bases not matched to a gene: 4. This CDR3 is built from 15 residues. The germline gives CDR1 KGHSH, CDR2 LQKENI. The CDR3 loop is CASSPKQGANTEAFF. The CDR3 coding sequence is TGTGCCAGCTCACCCAAACAGGGGGCAAACACTGAAGCTTTCTTT.

As DNA, the CDR3 is TGCGCCAGCAGCCAAACGGGGGGTTCCTACGAGCAGTACTTC. Encoded protein: CASSQTGGSYEQYF. The rearrangement joins TRBV4-3 to TRBJ2-7, with 7 bases fitting TRBD2. The CDR3 length is 14 residues. The V gene end was trimmed by 2 bases and the J gene end by 1 base; junction bases not matched to a gene: 2. Germline values: CDR1 LGHNA, CDR2 YSLEER.

This clonotype qualifies as medium-sized. The V call is TRBV6-5, the J call TRBJ2-1; a possible D gene is TRBD1 (5 bases). This CDR3 comprises 14 residues. V lost 4 bases and J 4 bases, leaving 11 bases between the germline ends. Looked up from germline, CDR1 is MNHEY and CDR2 is SVGAGI. The CDR3 nucleotides are TGTGCCAGCAGTTGGGGCGCCGCTTACAATGAGCAGTTCTTC. Translating gives CASSWGAAYNEQFF.

This clonotype is medium-sized in the sample. The chain uses TRBV29-1 and TRBJ2-3; 9 bases are a match to TRBD2. Trimming cost V 8 bases and J 1 base; bases outside gene matches: 7. Germline V gene data show CDR1 as SQVTM and CDR2 as ANQGSEA. CDR3 size: 14 residues. CDR3 DNA: TGCAGCCCCTCAATAGCGGGAGGCACAGATACGCAGTATTTT. It encodes CSPSIAGGTDTQYF.

The chain employs TRBV6-5 and TRBJ1-5; D is possibly TRBD1 (5 bases). V lost 10 bases to trimming and J lost 0 bases, with 16 bases between them. Germline-derived CDR1 and CDR2 are MNHEY and SVGAGI. The CDR3 totals 15 residues. CDR3 sequence (DNA): TGTGCCACACAGGCTGGGGGGTATAGCAATCAGCCCCAGCATTTT. Translating gives CATQAGGYSNQPQHF.

The gene calls are TRBV24-1 and TRBJ2-7, with D possibly being TRBD2 (6 bases). The CDR3 contains 13 residues. Germline CDR1 reads KGHDR; CDR2 reads SFDVKD. Trimming shortened V by 5 bases and J by 5 bases, and 12 bases separated the two germline ends. The chain's CDR3 is CATSAGVRHEQYF. The DNA for the CDR3 is TGTGCCACCAGTGCGGGGGTCCGCCACGAGCAGTACTTC.

The CDR3 coding sequence is TGTGCCAGCAGTCCCCAAGGGGATGGTGGCACTGAAGCTTTCTTT. Protein product: CASSPQGDGGTEAFF. The J gene is TRBJ1-1, the V gene TRBV27; tentative D call: TRBD1 (5 bases). The CDR3 spans 15 residues. The V gene's germline CDR1 is MNHEY and CDR2 SMNVEV (reference sequence). Deletions cut 5 bases from V and 4 bases from J, with 17 bases between.

This clonotype rates as medium-sized (0.01 to 0.1%). The genes are TRBV19 and TRBJ2-5; D is perhaps TRBD1 or TRBD2 (6 bases each). Germline-derived CDR1 and CDR2 are LNHDA and SQIVND (reference sequence). Trimming pared 10 bases from V and 1 base from J, leaving 16 bases between. The CDR3 extends over 14 amino acids. The DNA for the CDR3 is TGTGCCACTCAGGCGGGACATCCCCAAGAGACCCAGTACTTC. This translates into CATQAGHPQETQYF.

The CDR3 DNA follows: TGTGCCAGCAGTGACAGGGATAGCAATCAGCCCCAGCATTTT. This sequence encodes CASSDRDSNQPQHF. V is TRBV6-6 and J is TRBJ1-5; 7 bases line up with TRBD1. This CDR3 has 14 amino acids. The trim removed 5 bases at V and 0 bases at J, leaving 1 base unmatched. Germline CDR1 MNHNY, CDR2 SVGAGI (reference sequence).

This clonotype was counted a few times. DNA of the CDR3: TGTGCCAGTAGCCCGGGGGGCAGGTACGAGCAGTACTTC. Translated: CASSPGGRYEQYF. J is TRBJ2-7 and V is TRBV19, with D tentatively TRBD2 (7 bases). Germline V lookup: CDR1 LNHDA, CDR2 SQIVND (reference sequence). Trimming removed 6 bases at V and 4 bases at J, with 13 bases between. The CDR3 contains 13 residues.

This clonotype showed up just once. The chain links TRBV28 to TRBJ1-5; D is unresolved. The V gene's germline CDR1 is MDHEN and CDR2 SYDVKM. V lost 0 bases and J lost 7, with 10 bases in between. This CDR3 has 14 residues. The CDR3 nucleotides are TGTGCCAGCAGTTTATGGAGGGTAAAGCAGCCCCAGCATTTT. This translates into CASSLWRVKQPQHF.

The V call is TRBV12-3 or TRBV12-4, the J call TRBJ1-6, with D uncertain. Deletions cut 0 bases from V and 9 bases from J, with 3 bases between. The CDR3 is 12 residues long. The CDR3 DNA follows: TGTGCCAGCAGTTTAGCGGCTTCACCCCTCCACTTT. As protein: CASSLAASPLHF.

About this clonotype itself: Mismatch with germline at one junction end may stem from a read error. The chain uses TRBV13 and TRBJ2-7; 8 bases match TRBD1. From germline, CDR1 is PRHDT and CDR2 FYEKMQ (reference sequence). CDR3 length: 14 residues. CDR3 protein: CASSHGDRPYEQYF. The CDR3, as DNA: TGCGCCAGCAGCCACGGGGACAGGCCCTACGAGCAGTACTTC.

Relative to its sample, this clonotype is medium-sized. This sequence joins TRBV6-6 and TRBJ2-1; 9 bases line up with TRBD2. V gave up 6 bases and J gave up 2 bases; unmatched junction bases: 8. The CDR3 spans 16 residues. CDR1 and CDR2 from the germline V gene are MNHNY and SVGAGI (reference sequence). CDR3 sequence reads: CASRASSGGTYNEQFF. For the CDR3, the DNA is TGTGCCAGCAGAGCCTCCAGCGGGGGGACCTACAATGAGCAGTTCTTC.

The chain links TRBV5-6 to TRBJ2-1; D unresolved. The CDR3 loop spans 14 amino acids. V was shortened by 4 bases and J by 0 bases, with 8 bases between the two germline ends. Germline CDR1 and CDR2: SGHDT and YYEEEE. CDR3 residues: CASSASISYNEQFF. CDR3 DNA: TGTGCCAGCAGCGCCTCGATCTCCTACAATGAGCAGTTCTTC.

The CDR3: CASSQDLRGGTYEQFF. CDR3 DNA sequence: TGCGCCAGCAGCCAAGATCTCCGCGGGGGGACTTATGAGCAGTTCTTC. This chain connects TRBV4-1 to TRBJ2-1; 8 bases fit TRBD2. Trimming cost V 0 bases and J 8 bases; bases outside gene matches: 9. The germline CDR1 and CDR2 sequences are MGHRA and YSYEKL. The CDR3 has 16 residues.

V and J are TRBV4-3 and TRBJ2-2; 8 nucleotides line up with TRBD2. CDR1 and CDR2 (germline): LGHNA, YSLEER. The CDR3 contains 17 residues. Trimming removed 0 bases from V and 6 bases from J; junction bases left unmatched: 9. This chain's CDR3 is CASSQDRWAGGAGELFF. In nucleotides, the CDR3 is TGCGCCAGCAGCCAAGATCGGTGGGCGGGGGGAGCCGGGGAGCTGTTTTTT.

V and J are TRBV12-3 or TRBV12-4 and TRBJ2-7; TRBD1 aligns across 9 bases. The CDR3 has 15 amino acids. V lost 6 bases, J lost 3 bases, and 9 bases stayed unmatched. CDR3 nucleotides: TGTGCCAGCAGCCTGGGACAGGGAGATTTCTACGAGCAGTACTTC. It encodes CASSLGQGDFYEQYF.

Of note for this clonotype: This is likely a read error, given that the CDR3 carries no conserved phenylalanine or tryptophan at its end. The J gene is TRBJ1-5, the V gene TRBV19; no reliable D call. V lost 5 bases to trimming and J lost 5 bases, with 16 bases between them. The CDR3 extends over 15 amino acids. Germline V gene sequence: CDR1 LNHDA, CDR2 SQIVND (reference sequence). For the CDR3, the DNA is TGTGCCAGTAGTCGCGGGAAAAGGCAGGATCAGCCCCAGCATCTT. Translating it yields CASSRGKRQDQPQHL.

The chain carries TRBV5-5 and TRBJ2-1; D not resolved. The CDR3 contains 16 residues. V dropped 4 bases and J dropped 0 bases, with 14 bases sitting between them. Per the germline V gene, CDR1 is SGHKS and CDR2 is YYEKEE (reference sequence). The CDR3 is CASSLRTESSYNEQFF. CDR3 coding DNA: TGTGCCAGCAGCCTTAGGACCGAGAGCTCCTACAATGAGCAGTTCTTC.

The chain couples TRBV24-1 to TRBJ2-3, with TRBD1 identical over 8 bases. V was pared by 7 bases and J by 6 bases, with 17 bases of the junction left unmatched. The CDR3 consists of 17 residues. The germline V gene encodes CDR1 KGHDR and CDR2 SFDVKD. Written as DNA, the CDR3 is TGTGCCACCAGCCCGATGACTCGGACAGGGCAGTTGGATACGCAGTATTTT. Translated, it gives CATSPMTRTGQLDTQYF.

The V and J genes are TRBV5-5 and TRBJ2-7; unclear D gene. Germline V gene lookup returns CDR1 SGHKS and CDR2 YYEKEE (reference sequence). The V gene lost 4 bases and the J gene lost 4 bases, with 15 bases spanning the gap. The CDR3 length is 14 residues. CDR3 in DNA: TGTGCCAGCAGCGAGGACGAGAAATGGTACGAGCAGTACTTC. Translating gives CASSEDEKWYEQYF.

The chain links TRBV20-1 to TRBJ2-1, with D tentatively TRBD1 or TRBD2 (6 bases each). The germline V and J ends were trimmed by 0 bases and 8 bases, with 11 bases remaining between them. In germline, CDR1 is DFQATT, CDR2 SNEGSKA (reference sequence). There are 13 residues in the CDR3. The CDR3 reads CSAREAGGDEQFF. The CDR3 DNA reads as TGCAGTGCTAGAGAAGCCGGGGGCGATGAGCAGTTCTTC.

This clonotype is deemed medium-sized. The gene calls are TRBV29-1 and TRBJ1-5; a possible D gene is TRBD1 (5 bases). Germline V CDR1 and CDR2: SQVTM, ANQGSEA. Trimming stripped 2 bases from V and 7 bases from J, with 9 bases between. CDR3 length equals 12 residues. CDR3 DNA sequence: TGCAGCGTTGAAACTGAGGGGCAGCCCCAGCATTTT. It codes for CSVETEGQPQHF.

The genes are TRBV6-1 and TRBJ1-3, with D maybe TRBD1 (6 bases). Trimming removed 9 bases from V and 4 bases from J, with 19 bases in between. The CDR3 length is 15 residues. Germline V CDR1 and CDR2: MNHNS, SASEGT. The CDR3 sequence: CARIKRGGNGNTIYF. Here the CDR3 DNA reads TGTGCCAGGATCAAAAGGGGGGGAAACGGAAACACCATATATTTT.

V gene TRBV18 combines with J gene TRBJ1-1; a possible D gene is TRBD1 (5 bases). Germline lookup yields CDR1 KGHSH and CDR2 LQKENI. The CDR3 length is 15 residues. V was shortened by 3 bases and J by 3 bases, with 14 bases between the two germline ends. CDR3 coding DNA: TGTGCCAGCTCACCTCGGGGGGGAAAGGACACTGAAGCTTTCTTT. Its translation: CASSPRGGKDTEAFF.

This clonotype has only one observation. The CDR3 is CASSLSLSGRGYNSPLHF. The CDR3 DNA follows: TGTGCCAGCAGCTTAAGTCTCAGCGGCAGGGGCTATAATTCACCCCTCCACTTT. This chain joins TRBV7-2 and TRBJ1-6; weak D call: TRBD1 (6 bases). Germline CDR1 and CDR2: SGHTA and FQGNSA. Trimming cost V 2 bases and J 3 bases, with 17 bases left between them. CDR3 length equals 18 residues.

This clonotype ranks as medium-sized (0.01 to 0.1%). The rearrangement joins TRBV12-3 or TRBV12-4 to TRBJ2-2; 9 bases line up with TRBD1. CDR3 length: 15 amino acids. The ends lost 5 bases at V and 5 bases at J; junction bases unmatched: 6. The CDR3 nucleotides are TGTGCCAGCAGTCTCGGACAGGGGTGGACCGGGGAGCTGTTTTTT. Protein: CASSLGQGWTGELFF.

This CDR3 reads CATSDLPTSGVSGELFF. CDR3 nucleotide sequence: TGTGCCACCAGTGATTTGCCGACTAGCGGGGTATCCGGGGAGCTGTTTTTT. V and J are TRBV24-1 and TRBJ2-2; 11 bases match TRBD2. The germline CDR1 and CDR2 sequences are KGHDR and SFDVKD. The length of the CDR3 is 17 residues. The ends lost 0 bases at V and 6 bases at J; junction bases unmatched: 5.